This entry is about one TCR beta chain. This specimen comes from a study of blood T cell repertoires in COVID-19. Study information: Specimens from acute and convalescent COVID-19 originated in the United States, Italy and Spain. T cells, B-cell-depleted T cells, or PBMCs provided the cDNA or gDNA that served as material.

The CDR3 covers 15 residues. With V trimmed by 4 bases and J by 5 bases, 7 bases remained unmatched. The germline V gene encodes CDR1 LGHDT and CDR2 YNNKEL (reference sequence). Per the original methods: Reference gene primer amplification in the assay estimated nucleated cell counts. The protocol was immunoSEQ multiplex PCR, while the TCRdb copy is restricted to in-frame clones and leaves out a portion. The V and J calls and clone size were taken over from that table, and D and trimming were inferred from the DNA. The sample has some 250,000 clones; 86% are singletons. Seattle patient enrollment occurred during active infection, with longitudinal follow-up thereafter.

J is TRBJ2-7 and V is TRBV3-1 (or the pseudogene TRBV3-2), with TRBD2 identical over 11 bases. This TCR was recovered from a woman between 25 and 40 years old with COVID-19, enrolled during active disease. Sequenced: peripheral blood. The CDR3 DNA sequence: TGTGCCAGCAGCCCAATAGCGGGGGGGCAAAACGAGCAGTACTTC. Translating gives CASSPIAGGQNEQYF.